This is a list of T cell receptor beta chains from one sample in a study of T cell responses to AZD1222 COVID-19 vaccine. TCRdb's table, derived via immunoSEQ multiplex PCR, lists solely in-frame clones and lacks some. The data contain 50,000 to 70,000 clones, 75% to 90% of them singletons. The input for sequencing was peripheral blood, taken on day 0 of MenACWY control vaccination. Receptor source: an adult in good health. Each CDR3 is given with its conserved first and last residue. The order of the fields is J gene, V gene, clone size, CDR3 length, D gene, CDR3 DNA, CDR3 protein. A D gene is named only where the DNA matches it firmly. Expanded clones get a size class; other rows say once, few or many, or leave the size out.

TRBJ1-2,TRBV3-1/TRBV3-2,once,16,.,TGTGCCAGCAGCCAAGTTCTTGCAGCGACCCATAAGGGCTACACCTTC,CASSQVLAATHKGYTF
TRBJ1-3,TRBV7-2,.,14,.,TGTGCCAGCAGCTTAGACAGGGCCAGAAACACCATATATTTT,CASSLDRARNTIYF
TRBJ1-5,TRBV6-2/TRBV6-3,.,15,TRBD1,TGTGCCAGCAGTTCGCCCCAGGGGGCTTGGCAGCCCCAGCATTTT,CASSSPQGAWQPQHF
TRBJ1-5,TRBV19,.,17,.,TGTGCCAGTAGTATAATTCAGGGTCCGGGGGGGTATCAGCCCCAGCATTTT,CASSIIQGPGGYQPQHF
TRBJ1-5,TRBV6-6,.,15,.,TGTGCCAGCAGTTACTCCTCGCCCACGGGGGCCCTCCGACATTTT,CASSYSSPTGALRHF
TRBJ1-5,TRBV20-1,.,13,.,TGCAGTGCTAGTGTTAACAGCAATCAGCCCCAGCATTTT,CSASVNSNQPQHF
TRBJ1-6,TRBV9,few,13,.,TGTGCCAGCAGCGGTCTATCTAATTCACCCCTCCACTTT,CASSGLSNSPLHF
TRBJ2-2,TRBV5-4,once,14,.,TGTGCCAGCAGCTTTGATCAGCGGTCCGGGGAGCTGTTTTTT,CASSFDQRSGELFF
TRBJ2-1,TRBV29-1,.,13,.,TGCAGCGTTGAAAATCTAGCAAGCAATGAGCAGTTCTTC,CSVENLASNEQFF
TRBJ1-6,TRBV5-1,.,16,TRBD1,TGCGCCAGCAGGCCCGGGACAGGGGTCGATAATTCACCCCTCCACTTT,CASRPGTGVDNSPLHF
TRBJ2-1,TRBV24-1,.,19,TRBD1,TGTGCCACCAGTGATGACGGACAGGGCAAACCGAGCTCCTACAATGAGCAGTTCTTC,CATSDDGQGKPSSYNEQFF
TRBJ2-1,TRBV9,.,15,TRBD2,TGTGCCAGCAGTGTGCGGGAGGGATGGGGAGATGAGCAGTTCTTC,CASSVREGWGDEQFF
TRBJ2-2,TRBV30,.,12,.,TGTGCCTGGAATCAGGATACCGGGGAGCTGTTTTTT,CAWNQDTGELFF
TRBJ2-2,TRBV2,.,13,.,TGTGCCAGCAGAACACAGGGCACCGGGGAGCTGTTTTTT,CASRTQGTGELFF
TRBJ1-1,TRBV29-1,.,13,.,TGCAGCGTTCGGACGATTTTGAACACTGAAGCTTTCTTT,CSVRTILNTEAFF
TRBJ2-3,TRBV7-2,.,14,.,TGTGCCAGCAGCTTAGTTGGGTGGAGAGATACGCAGTATTTT,CASSLVGWRDTQYF
TRBJ2-7,TRBV7-2,.,16,TRBD2,TGTGCCAGCAGCTTAGATGGCGCGGGAGTCGGCTACGAGCAGTACTTC,CASSLDGAGVGYEQYF
TRBJ1-2,TRBV6-1,.,13,.,TGTGCCAGCACCTTCGACAGCAACTATGGCTACACCTTC,CASTFDSNYGYTF
TRBJ2-2,TRBV7-9,.,19,TRBD2,TGTGCCAGCAGCCCTACCCCAACTAGCGGGCCTCTAAACACCGGGGAGCTGTTTTTT,CASSPTPTSGPLNTGELFF
TRBJ1-3,TRBV19,once,15,.,TGTGCCAGTAGTACCGGGGGCAGCTCTGGAAACACCATATATTTT,CASSTGGSSGNTIYF
TRBJ2-7,TRBV7-9,.,12,TRBD1,TGTGCCAGCAGCTTCTTCCCGGGACAGGATTACTTC,CASSFFPGQDYF